This T cell receptor beta chain was profiled in a study of tumor-infiltrating lymphocytes in primary liver carcinoma. Study details: The study included patients who were men and women aged 30 to 69 years. General study points: Paired tumor-adjacent and tumor-blood samples overlapped less than tumor region pairs did.

Of note for this clonotype: As yet, its antigen is unknown. This sequence may be a read error, since a much larger clone differs from it by one base.

Reverse transcription of about 0.5 ug total RNA with a constant-region primer produced TCR beta cDNA. Each TCR beta library was derived from three nested multiplex PCR rounds that employed slightly modified ARM-PCR. TCRdb recomputed calls from the multiplex PCR reads with MiXCR, one row per CDR3 protein. The sample yields some 110,000 distinct CDR3 sequences, 60% to 80% seen once. Co-extracting RNA and DNA was done with about 20-33 mg of unsorted bulk tissue as input. Enrolled patients were chronically infected with HBV and treatment-naive. More than 75% viable tumor cells made up every tumor sample. The sample comprised liver tumor tissue from sampling region 3. Subset specified: tumor region T3, left-lateral pole. The receptor comes from a woman in her fifties or sixties with primary liver carcinoma and hepatitis B virus infection.

CDR3 sequence (DNA): TGTGCCAGCAACATCGGGACAGGGGCTACAGATACGCAGTATTTT. Residues: CASNIGTGATDTQYF. V usage is TRBV5-8 and J usage is TRBJ2-3; TRBD1 agrees at 10 bases. CDR1 and CDR2 (germline): SGHTS, YDEGEE. Trimming cost V 6 bases and J 3 bases; bases outside gene matches: 7. This CDR3 spans 15 amino acids.